This is a list of T cell receptor beta chains from one sample in a study of blood T cell repertoires in COVID-19. The protocol was immunoSEQ multiplex PCR, while the TCRdb copy is restricted to in-frame clones and leaves out a portion. The sample lists over 85,000 clones; approximately 82% were seen once. Input material: peripheral blood. All receptors come from a woman aged 70-85 years with acute or convalescent COVID-19. Each CDR3 is given with its conserved first and last residue. The order of the fields is CDR3 DNA, CDR3 protein, D gene, J gene, V gene, clone size. The D gene is left open where the match is weak. The size of a clone is reported for some rows only, either as once, few or many, or as a class for expanded clones.

CDR3 DNA: TGTGCCAGCAGCCAAGAGGGCGGGGGAGGCACCGGGGAGCTGTTTTTT; CDR3 protein: CASSQEGGGGTGELFF; D gene: TRBD2; J gene: TRBJ2-2; V gene: TRBV4-2; clone size: few
CDR3 DNA: TGTGCCAGCAGCCCGGGACAGACAAATAATTCACCCCTCCACTTT; CDR3 protein: CASSPGQTNNSPLHF; D gene: TRBD1; J gene: TRBJ1-6; V gene: TRBV27; clone size: -
CDR3 DNA: TGTGCCACCAGTGAAGACAGGGGAAACACAGATACGCAGTATTTT; CDR3 protein: CATSEDRGNTDTQYF; D gene: TRBD1; J gene: TRBJ2-3; V gene: TRBV24-1; clone size: -
CDR3 DNA: TGTGCCAGTACCGAAAGCTACCGGGGCTACTCGGGGGGCAATCAGCCCCAGCATTTT; CDR3 protein: CASTESYRGYSGGNQPQHF; D gene: -; J gene: TRBJ1-5; V gene: TRBV19; clone size: few
CDR3 DNA: TGTGCCAGCAGTTTACGTGGACAGGGGTCCTATGGCTACACCTTC; CDR3 protein: CASSLRGQGSYGYTF; D gene: TRBD1; J gene: TRBJ1-2; V gene: TRBV27; clone size: -
CDR3 DNA: TGTGCTAGTGGTTCAGGGTTGTACACTGAAGCTTTCTTT; CDR3 protein: CASGSGLYTEAFF; D gene: -; J gene: TRBJ1-1; V gene: TRBV12-5; clone size: -
CDR3 DNA: TGTGCCAGCAGTGAAGTAAGGTTCAGGGCTAATGAAAAACTGTTTTTT; CDR3 protein: CASSEVRFRANEKLFF; D gene: -; J gene: TRBJ1-4; V gene: TRBV6-1; clone size: -
CDR3 DNA: TGTGCCAGCAGTGGCCGGGGGTACAATCAGCCCCAGCATTTT; CDR3 protein: CASSGRGYNQPQHF; D gene: -; J gene: TRBJ1-5; V gene: TRBV2; clone size: few
CDR3 DNA: TGTGCCAGTAGTCCCAGGGTTCGGGAGCTGTTTTTT; CDR3 protein: CASSPRVRELFF; D gene: -; J gene: TRBJ2-2; V gene: TRBV19; clone size: -
CDR3 DNA: TGCGCCAGCAGCTTGGAGGGAGAGGCCTATAATTCACCCCTCCACTTT; CDR3 protein: CASSLEGEAYNSPLHF; D gene: -; J gene: TRBJ1-6; V gene: TRBV5-1; clone size: -
CDR3 DNA: TGTGCCAGTAGTATTCTCGACAGATCCTATGGCTACACCTTC; CDR3 protein: CASSILDRSYGYTF; D gene: -; J gene: TRBJ1-2; V gene: TRBV19; clone size: -
CDR3 DNA: TGTGCCAGCAGCTTGGAGCGGGGAGCGGGGGTATCAGAGACCCAGTACTTC; CDR3 protein: CASSLERGAGVSETQYF; D gene: TRBD2; J gene: TRBJ2-5; V gene: TRBV5-4; clone size: -
CDR3 DNA: TGTGCCAGCAGTCCTCCACTGGGGGGTGAAAAACTGTTTTTT; CDR3 protein: CASSPPLGGEKLFF; D gene: -; J gene: TRBJ1-4; V gene: TRBV28; clone size: -
CDR3 DNA: TGTGCCAGCAGAAAAGGGGTTGACGGCTACACCTTC; CDR3 protein: CASRKGVDGYTF; D gene: -; J gene: TRBJ1-2; V gene: TRBV6-5; clone size: -
CDR3 DNA: TGTGCCAGCAGCTATTCCTTCTCCGGCAATCAGCCCCAGCATTTT; CDR3 protein: CASSYSFSGNQPQHF; D gene: -; J gene: TRBJ1-5; V gene: TRBV6-5; clone size: few
CDR3 DNA: TGCGCCAGCAACCCAGCGGGGGTTTCCGGGGAGCTGTTTTTT; CDR3 protein: CASNPAGVSGELFF; D gene: TRBD2; J gene: TRBJ2-2; V gene: TRBV5-1; clone size: few
CDR3 DNA: TGCAGCGTACTCCTCGGGGGCTATGGCTACACCTTC; CDR3 protein: CSVLLGGYGYTF; D gene: -; J gene: TRBJ1-2; V gene: TRBV29-1; clone size: -
CDR3 DNA: TGTGCCAGCAGGGCGACAGCGAACTCCTACGAGCAGTACTTC; CDR3 protein: CASRATANSYEQYF; D gene: -; J gene: TRBJ2-7; V gene: TRBV2; clone size: once
CDR3 DNA: TGCGCCAGCAGCATCGTAGGGGGGACAGACGAAGCTTTCTTT; CDR3 protein: CASSIVGGTDEAFF; D gene: TRBD1; J gene: TRBJ1-1; V gene: TRBV5-1; clone size: -
CDR3 DNA: TGTGCCAGCAGTTTACCCCAACTTTATGGCTACACCTTC; CDR3 protein: CASSLPQLYGYTF; D gene: -; J gene: TRBJ1-2; V gene: TRBV28; clone size: -
CDR3 DNA: TGTGCCAGCAGCTCGAACCGTGGGACACCCTCTTACACCTTC; CDR3 protein: CASSSNRGTPSYTF; D gene: -; J gene: TRBJ1-2; V gene: TRBV7-2; clone size: -
CDR3 DNA: TGTGCCAGTAGGGACAGTGGAATCAAGTACTACAATGAGCAGTTCTTC; CDR3 protein: CASRDSGIKYYNEQFF; D gene: -; J gene: TRBJ2-1; V gene: TRBV19; clone size: -
CDR3 DNA: TGTGCCAGCAGTCTAGCCGGGACAGGGAACACTGAAGCTTTCTTT; CDR3 protein: CASSLAGTGNTEAFF; D gene: TRBD1; J gene: TRBJ1-1; V gene: TRBV2; clone size: -
CDR3 DNA: TGTGCCGCCGCACCGACAGGGACGAACACCGGGGAGCTGTTTTTT; CDR3 protein: CAAAPTGTNTGELFF; D gene: TRBD1; J gene: TRBJ2-2; V gene: TRBV18; clone size: -
CDR3 DNA: TGTGCCAGCTCACTGTCACTGGACAGGAACTATGGCTACACCTTC; CDR3 protein: CASSLSLDRNYGYTF; D gene: TRBD1; J gene: TRBJ1-2; V gene: TRBV18; clone size: -
CDR3 DNA: TGTGCCAGCAGTTTTTCGGGGTCGGGCGTTCAGTACTTC; CDR3 protein: CASSFSGSGVQYF; D gene: -; J gene: TRBJ2-4; V gene: TRBV27; clone size: once
CDR3 DNA: TGTGCCAGCAGCCCCCGGAGGACAGGGGAGGACATTCAGTACTTC; CDR3 protein: CASSPRRTGEDIQYF; D gene: TRBD1; J gene: TRBJ2-4; V gene: TRBV9; clone size: -
CDR3 DNA: TGTGCCAGCAGCTTAGACGGTCCTCCCGGAGAGACCCAGTACTTC; CDR3 protein: CASSLDGPPGETQYF; D gene: -; J gene: TRBJ2-5; V gene: TRBV11-3; clone size: few
CDR3 DNA: TGCAGCGTGGGACAGTCCAGTAGCAATCAGCCCCAGCATTTT; CDR3 protein: CSVGQSSSNQPQHF; D gene: TRBD1; J gene: TRBJ1-5; V gene: TRBV29-1; clone size: -
CDR3 DNA: TGTGCCAGCAAGGAGGATGGCGCGAACACTGAAGCTTTCTTT; CDR3 protein: CASKEDGANTEAFF; D gene: -; J gene: TRBJ1-1; V gene: TRBV2; clone size: -
CDR3 DNA: TGTGCCAGCAGCTTAGCGGGACAGGACTACGAGCAGTACTTC; CDR3 protein: CASSLAGQDYEQYF; D gene: TRBD1; J gene: TRBJ2-7; V gene: TRBV11-3; clone size: -
CDR3 DNA: TGCGCCAGCAGCCAAGAGTCCTGGGGGACTAGGGCTTTCTTT; CDR3 protein: CASSQESWGTRAFF; D gene: -; J gene: TRBJ1-1; V gene: TRBV4-1; clone size: -
CDR3 DNA: TGTGCCAGCGGGGGGTTAACTGGAAACACCATATATTTT; CDR3 protein: CASGGLTGNTIYF; D gene: -; J gene: TRBJ1-3; V gene: TRBV27; clone size: -